This T cell receptor (beta chain) was obtained from a study of blood T cell repertoires in COVID-19 (dated by TCRdb to 2020 to 2021). Concerning the study at large: The collaborator samples originated in the United States, Italy and Spain and spanned the acute and convalescent phases of COVID-19. The dataset comprised deeply sampled blood TCRbeta repertoires from subjects exposed to, actively infected with, or recovered from COVID-19. The material from the prospective study consisted of cDNA or gDNA derived from T cells, B-cell-depleted T cells, or PBMCs. HLA class I and class II types, where available, came from metadata supplied by the sample provider rather than from assay-based typing. Samples came from the ongoing ImmuneRACE study (first 160 participants) plus 1,254 subjects from 6 global collaborators. The repertoires were released in a freely available public database intended as a resource for research on the immune response to SARS-CoV-2. A de-identified subject ID, COVID-19 status, age in years and sex were almost always included in the sample metadata.

TCRbeta CDR3 regions were amplified from genomic DNA by means of the immunoSEQ Assay, a bias-controlled multiplex PCR. The original methods were these. Nucleated cell counts per sample were estimated from amplification of reference gene primers within the assay. To quantify the absolute abundance of each unique TCRbeta CDR3 rearrangement, sequence reads were collapsed and filtered. Productive Simpson clonality was computed per sample as the square root of Simpson's diversity index over productive rearrangements. Here the immuneACCESS table is served through TCRdb, limited to in-frame sequences with V and J called. Missing clones are a known gap in these copies; in checked studies unresolved V genes cover under half, and the rest lacks a known reason. That table gives V, J and clone size, and the DNA gave D and trimming. This sample has 95,000 to 110,000 clones in its table, and roughly 90% of those were observed once. The biggest ten clones account for 5% to 6.5% of the sample.

CDR1 SEHNR and CDR2 FQNEAQ were looked up in the germline V gene (reference sequence). Its CDR3 holds 17 amino acids, cysteine through phenylalanine. Of the read, only the CDR3 DNA is kept; its 51 bases are in frame from base 1. Trimming leaves V shorter by 6 bases and J shorter by 1 base, with the junction holding 7 bases beyond the gene matches. Overall study outcomes, separate from this receptor: The amount of clinical and demographic metadata varied by source and participant and was provided uncurated.

Each collaborating institution followed its own protocols to collect whole blood in K2EDTA tubes. Collaborator samples were shipped for TCRbeta analysis as frozen whole blood, isolated PBMCs, or DNA extracted from either sample type. A remark on this clone: Its specific antigen is unknown. Per-base quality was not reported, and no clone a single base away is much larger than it.

The sample taken for sequencing was peripheral blood. This sequence uses TRBV7-9 and TRBJ2-7, with 15 bases aligning to TRBD2. The sequence was obtained from a human donor in a cohort sampled during active COVID-19. The CDR3 reads as follows: CASSGLAGGPGSYEQYF. The DNA sequence is TGTGCCAGCAGTGGACTAGCGGGAGGGCCAGGGTCCTACGAGCAGTACTTC.